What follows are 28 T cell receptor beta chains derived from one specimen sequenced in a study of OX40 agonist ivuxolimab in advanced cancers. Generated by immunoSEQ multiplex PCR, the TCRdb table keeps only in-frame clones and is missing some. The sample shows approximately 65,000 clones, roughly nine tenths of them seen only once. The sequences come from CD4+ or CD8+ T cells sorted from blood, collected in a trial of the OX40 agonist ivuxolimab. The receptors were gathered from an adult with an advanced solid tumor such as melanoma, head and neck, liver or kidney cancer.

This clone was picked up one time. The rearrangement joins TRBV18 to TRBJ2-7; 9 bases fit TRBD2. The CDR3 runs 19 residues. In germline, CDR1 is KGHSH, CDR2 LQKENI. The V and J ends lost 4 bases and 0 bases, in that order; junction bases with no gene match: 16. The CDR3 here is CASSRVVRLAGTSSYEQYF. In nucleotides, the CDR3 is TGTGCCAGCTCACGGGTAGTGAGGCTAGCGGGGACGAGCTCCTACGAGCAGTACTTC.

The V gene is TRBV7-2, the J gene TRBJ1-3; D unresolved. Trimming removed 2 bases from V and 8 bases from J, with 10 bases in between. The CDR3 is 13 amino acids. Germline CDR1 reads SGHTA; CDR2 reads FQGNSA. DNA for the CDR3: TGTGCCAGCAGCTTATACCATCGGGACACCATATATTTT. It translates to CASSLYHRDTIYF.

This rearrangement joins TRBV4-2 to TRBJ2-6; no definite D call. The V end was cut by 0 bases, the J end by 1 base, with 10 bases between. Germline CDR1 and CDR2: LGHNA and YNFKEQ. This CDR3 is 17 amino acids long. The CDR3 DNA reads TGTGCCAGCAGCCAAGAACCGTTAATATCTGGGGCCAACGTCCTGACTTTC. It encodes CASSQEPLISGANVLTF.

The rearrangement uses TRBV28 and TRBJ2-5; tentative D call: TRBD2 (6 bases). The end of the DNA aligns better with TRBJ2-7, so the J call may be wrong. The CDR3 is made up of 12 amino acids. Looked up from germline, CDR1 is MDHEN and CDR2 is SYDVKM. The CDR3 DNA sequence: TGTGCCAGCAGTTCGGGGGACCACGAGCAGTACTTC. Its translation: CASSSGDHEQYF.

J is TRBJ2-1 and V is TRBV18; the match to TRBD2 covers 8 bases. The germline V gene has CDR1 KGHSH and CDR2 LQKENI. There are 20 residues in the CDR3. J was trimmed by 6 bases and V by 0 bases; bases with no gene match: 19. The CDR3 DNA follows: TGTGCCAGCTCACCACCCAACAGGGTAATACTCGGGAGGGTTTTCAATGAGCAGTTCTTC. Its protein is CASSPPNRVILGRVFNEQFF.

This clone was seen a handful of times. The DNA for the CDR3 is TGCGCCAGCAGCTGGGGGGGACTGACTGAAGCTTTCTTT. It encodes CASSWGGLTEAFF. The chain couples TRBV5-1 to TRBJ1-1, with D perhaps TRBD1 (5 bases). Per the germline V gene, CDR1 is SGHRS and CDR2 is YFSETQ. The CDR3 is 13 amino acids. Between the trimmed V and J ends, which lost 3 bases and 5 bases, there was a span of 11 bases. Looking up the rest from reference TRBV5-1 and TRBJ1-1 gives the full variable domain: KAGVTQTPRYLIKTRGQQVTLSCSPISGHRSVSWYQQTPGQGLQFLFEYFSETQRNKGNFPGRFSGRQFSNSRSEMNVSTLELGDSALYLCASSWGGLTEAFFGQGTRLTVV.

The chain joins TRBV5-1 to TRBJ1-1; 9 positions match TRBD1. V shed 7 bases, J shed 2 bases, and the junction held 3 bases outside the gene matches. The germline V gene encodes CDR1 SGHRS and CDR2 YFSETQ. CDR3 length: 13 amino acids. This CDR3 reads CASQTGGNTEAFF. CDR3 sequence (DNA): TGCGCCAGCCAAACAGGGGGCAACACTGAAGCTTTCTTT.

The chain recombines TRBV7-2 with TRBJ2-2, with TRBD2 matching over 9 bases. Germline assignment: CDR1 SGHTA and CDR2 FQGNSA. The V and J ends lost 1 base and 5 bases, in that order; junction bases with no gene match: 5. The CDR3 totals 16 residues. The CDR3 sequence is CASSLESSGKTGELFF. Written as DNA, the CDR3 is TGTGCCAGCAGCTTAGAATCTAGCGGGAAAACCGGGGAGCTGTTTTTT.

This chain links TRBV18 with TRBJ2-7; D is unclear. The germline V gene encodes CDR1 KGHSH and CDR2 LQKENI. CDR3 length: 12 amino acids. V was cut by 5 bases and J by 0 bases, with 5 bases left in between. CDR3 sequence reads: CASSSSSYEQYF. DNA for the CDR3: TGTGCCAGCTCATCGAGCTCCTACGAGCAGTACTTC. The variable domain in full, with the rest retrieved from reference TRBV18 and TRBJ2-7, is NAGVMQNPRHLVRRRGQEARLRCSPMKGHSHVYWYRQLPEEGLKFMVYLQKENIIDESGMPKERFSAEFPKEGPSILRIQQVVRGDSAAYFCASSSSSYEQYFGPGTRLTVT.

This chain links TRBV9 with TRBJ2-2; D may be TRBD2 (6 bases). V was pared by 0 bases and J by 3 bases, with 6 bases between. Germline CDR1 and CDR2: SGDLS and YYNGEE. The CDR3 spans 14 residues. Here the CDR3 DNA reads TGTGCCAGCAGCGTAGCGGGAGACACCGGGGAGCTGTTTTTT. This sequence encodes CASSVAGDTGELFF. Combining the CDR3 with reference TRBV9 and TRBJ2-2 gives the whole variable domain DSGVTQTPKHLITATGQRVTLRCSPRSGDLSVYWYQQSLDQGLQFLIQYYNGEERAKGNILERFSAQQFPDLHSELNLSSLELGDSALYFCASSVAGDTGELFFGEGSRLTVL.

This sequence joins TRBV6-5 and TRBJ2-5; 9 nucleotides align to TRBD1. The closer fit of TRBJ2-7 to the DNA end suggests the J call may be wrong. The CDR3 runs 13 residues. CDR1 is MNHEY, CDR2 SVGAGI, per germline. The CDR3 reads CASSGQGPYEQYF. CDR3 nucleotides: TGTGCCAGCAGCGGACAGGGGCCCTACGAGCAGTACTTC.

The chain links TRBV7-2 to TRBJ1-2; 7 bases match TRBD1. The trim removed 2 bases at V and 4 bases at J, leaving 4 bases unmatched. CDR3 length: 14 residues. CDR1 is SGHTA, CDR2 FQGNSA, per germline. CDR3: CASSLNSGGYGYTF. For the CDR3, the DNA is TGTGCCAGCAGCTTAAATTCAGGGGGCTATGGCTACACCTTC.

CDR3 DNA sequence: TGTGCCAGCAGCGAGGGATCGGGGGTTCAGCCCCAGCATTTT. It is translated as CASSEGSGVQPQHF. The genes are TRBV5-6 and TRBJ1-5; TRBD1 might be the D (5 bases). In germline, CDR1 is SGHDT, CDR2 YYEEEE. V dropped 4 bases and J dropped 6 bases, with 14 bases sitting between them. CDR3 size: 14 residues.

CDR3 coding DNA: TGTGCCACCTCGACTAGCGGCAGCTCCTACAATGAGCAGTTCTTC. Protein sequence: CATSTSGSSYNEQFF. The chain links TRBV19 to TRBJ2-1; 9 positions agree with TRBD2. The junction had 7 bases not matched to a gene; V was cut back by 10 bases and J by 0 bases. The CDR3 runs 15 residues. Germline CDR1 is LNHDA and CDR2 is SQIVND (reference sequence).

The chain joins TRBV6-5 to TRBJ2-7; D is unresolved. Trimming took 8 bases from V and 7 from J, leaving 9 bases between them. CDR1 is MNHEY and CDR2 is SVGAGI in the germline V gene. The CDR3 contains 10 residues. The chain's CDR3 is CASGVTEQYF. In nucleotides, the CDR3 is TGTGCCAGCGGGGTCACGGAGCAGTACTTC.

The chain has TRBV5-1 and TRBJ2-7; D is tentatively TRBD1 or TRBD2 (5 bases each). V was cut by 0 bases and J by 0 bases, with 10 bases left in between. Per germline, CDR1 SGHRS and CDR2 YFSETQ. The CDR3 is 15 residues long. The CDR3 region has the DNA TGCGCCAGCAGCTTGGTGGGGACGAGCTCCTACGAGCAGTACTTC. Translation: CASSLVGTSSYEQYF.

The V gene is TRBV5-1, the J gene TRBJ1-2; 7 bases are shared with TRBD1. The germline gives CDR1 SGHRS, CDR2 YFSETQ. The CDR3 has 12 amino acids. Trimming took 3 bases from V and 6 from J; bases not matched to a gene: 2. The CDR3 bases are TGCGCCAGCAGCTACCAGGGGGATGGCTACACCTTC. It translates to CASSYQGDGYTF.

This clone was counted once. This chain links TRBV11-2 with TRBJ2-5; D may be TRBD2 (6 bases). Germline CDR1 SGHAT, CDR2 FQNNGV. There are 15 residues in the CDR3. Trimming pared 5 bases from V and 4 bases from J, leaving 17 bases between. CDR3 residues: CASSRNAGSGETQYF. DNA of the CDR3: TGTGCCAGCAGCCGCAATGCCGGTAGCGGAGAGACCCAGTACTTC.

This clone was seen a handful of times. CDR3: CASSGRAEKLFF. The CDR3 DNA sequence: TGTGCCAGCAGCGGACGGGCGGAAAAACTGTTTTTT. The rearrangement joins TRBV2 to TRBJ1-4, with no clear D. CDR1 is SNHLY, CDR2 FYNNEI, per germline. The CDR3 sequence is 12 residues long. V lost 6 bases and J 8 bases, leaving 10 bases between the germline ends.

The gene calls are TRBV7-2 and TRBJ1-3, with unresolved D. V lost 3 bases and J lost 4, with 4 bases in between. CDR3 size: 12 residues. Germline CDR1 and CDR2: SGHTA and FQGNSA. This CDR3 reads CASSLPGNTIYF. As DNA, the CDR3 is TGTGCCAGCAGCTTGCCCGGAAACACCATATATTTT.

The CDR3 sequence is CASSLGGRKDGYTF. CDR3 bases: TGTGCCAGCAGTTTAGGGGGGCGCAAGGATGGCTACACCTTC. This rearrangement joins TRBV28 to TRBJ1-2; possible D gene TRBD1, 6 bases. Trimming took off 2 bases at V and 6 bases at J, with 13 bases between the two ends. Germline V gene data show CDR1 as MDHEN and CDR2 as SYDVKM. This CDR3 region has 14 residues.

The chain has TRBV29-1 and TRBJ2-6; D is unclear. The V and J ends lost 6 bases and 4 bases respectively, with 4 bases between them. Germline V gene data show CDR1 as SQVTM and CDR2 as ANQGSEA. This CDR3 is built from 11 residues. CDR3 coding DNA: TGCAGCGTGGGGGGGGCCAACGTCCTGACTTTC. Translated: CSVGGANVLTF. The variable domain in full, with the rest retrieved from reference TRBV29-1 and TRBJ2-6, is SAVISQKPSRDICQRGTSLTIQCQVDSQVTMMFWYRQQPGQSLTLIATANQGSEATYESGFVIDKFPISRPNLTFSTLTVSNMSPEDSSIYLCSVGGANVLTFGAGSRLTVL.

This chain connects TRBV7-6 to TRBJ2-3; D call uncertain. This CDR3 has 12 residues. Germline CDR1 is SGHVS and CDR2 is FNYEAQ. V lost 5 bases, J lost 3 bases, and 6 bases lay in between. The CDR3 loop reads CASSLGTDTQYF. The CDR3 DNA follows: TGTGCCAGCAGCCTAGGGACAGATACGCAGTATTTT.

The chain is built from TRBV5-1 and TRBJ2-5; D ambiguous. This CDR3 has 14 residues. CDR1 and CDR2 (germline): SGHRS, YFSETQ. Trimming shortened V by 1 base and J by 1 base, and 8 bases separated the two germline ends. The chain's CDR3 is CASSLRVTQETQYF. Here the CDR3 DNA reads TGCGCCAGCAGCTTGCGGGTAACCCAAGAGACCCAGTACTTC.

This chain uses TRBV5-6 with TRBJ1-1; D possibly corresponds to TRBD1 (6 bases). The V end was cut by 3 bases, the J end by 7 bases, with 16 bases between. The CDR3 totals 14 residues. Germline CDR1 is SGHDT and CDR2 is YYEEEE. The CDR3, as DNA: TGTGCCAGCAGCTGGGGGCCGACGAAGGGTGAAGCTTTCTTT. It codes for CASSWGPTKGEAFF.

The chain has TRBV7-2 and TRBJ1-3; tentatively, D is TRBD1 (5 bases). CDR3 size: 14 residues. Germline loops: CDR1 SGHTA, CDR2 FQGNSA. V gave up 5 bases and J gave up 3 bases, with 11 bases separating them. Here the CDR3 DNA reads TGTGCCAGCAGCCTTGGGGCCTTTGGAAACACCATATATTTT. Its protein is CASSLGAFGNTIYF.

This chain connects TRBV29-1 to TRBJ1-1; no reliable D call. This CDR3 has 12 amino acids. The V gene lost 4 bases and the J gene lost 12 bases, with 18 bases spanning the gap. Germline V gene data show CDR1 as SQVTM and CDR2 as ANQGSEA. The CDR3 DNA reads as TGCAGCGTTGGAGTAGTGTGGGGTGAGACTTTCTTT. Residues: CSVGVVWGETFF.

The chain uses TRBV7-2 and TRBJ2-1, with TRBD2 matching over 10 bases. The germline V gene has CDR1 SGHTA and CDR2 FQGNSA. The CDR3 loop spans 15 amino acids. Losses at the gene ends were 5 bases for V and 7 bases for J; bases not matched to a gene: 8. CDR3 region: CASSREREGRNEQFF. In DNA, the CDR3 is TGTGCCAGCAGCCGAGAGCGGGAGGGCCGTAATGAGCAGTTCTTC. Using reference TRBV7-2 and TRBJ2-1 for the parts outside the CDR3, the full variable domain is GAGVSQSPSNKVTEKGKDVELRCDPISGHTALYWYRQSLGQGLEFLIYFQGNSAPDKSGLPSDRFSAERTGGSVSTLTIQRTQQEDSAVYLCASSREREGRNEQFFGPGTRLTVL.